A selection of T cell receptor beta chains follows, all from one sample in a study of post-analysis software for immune sequencing data. TCRdb independently ran MiXCR on the PCR reads; one entry per CDR3 protein. The sample has some 690,000 distinct CDR3 sequences, around 64% seen once; the top ten hold 10% to 12%. The sequenced sample consisted of blood. Source of these receptors: a girl aged 2 to 9 with multiple sclerosis. Both conserved end residues are part of each CDR3. A D gene is named only where the DNA matches it firmly. Size tells how often a clone was seen (once, few, many) or the class of an expanded clone, and some rows leave it out.

>-|-|TRBV27|TRBJ1-5
TGTGCCAGTTCTAAGCCCCAGCATTTT
CASSKPQHF
>-|-|TRBV20-1|TRBJ2-3
TGCAGTGCCGGACATACGCAGTATTTT
CSAGHTQYF
>TRBD2|-|TRBV20-1|TRBJ2-5
TGCAGTGCCCCTACTACTAGCGGGGAGACCCAGTACTTC
CSAPTTSGETQYF
>-|-|TRBV7-3|TRBJ1-4
TGTGCCAGCAGCTGCGGGGAGGGAAAGAGAAATGAAAAACTGTTTTTT
CASSCGEGKRNEKLFF
>-|-|TRBV29-1|TRBJ2-3
TGCAGCGTTGTCTCGACCCAGAGCATGAATACGCAGTATTTT
CSVVSTQSMNTQYF
>-|-|TRBV12-3/TRBV12-4|TRBJ1-1
TGTGCCAGCAGCCCCTCCGGGACGGGTTCAACTGAAGCTTTCTTT
CASSPSGTGSTEAFF
>-|-|TRBV12-3/TRBV12-4|TRBJ2-7
TGTGCCAGCAGCCCGAAACTGTCCGGGACCGAATACGAGCAGTACTTC
CASSPKLSGTEYEQYF
>TRBD1|-|TRBV29-1|TRBJ1-1
TGCAGCGTTGACTCCGGGACAGGGGGTGAAGCTTTCTTT
CSVDSGTGGEAFF
>-|few|TRBV5-6|TRBJ1-1
TGTGCCAGCAGCCCCGGTGGGGGGGCGTACGGAGCTTTCTTT
CASSPGGGAYGAFF
>-|once|TRBV6-5|TRBJ2-1
TGTGCCAGCAGTAACTTGGACTCGACTGCCGAGCAGTTCTTC
CASSNLDSTAEQFF